This TCR beta chain emerged from a study of T cells in Graves' hyperthyroidism and ophthalmopathy. Using RNA transcripts as the source, TCR beta CDR3 regions were amplified. With the HTBI primer set, the TCR CDR3 went through a first round of RT-PCR. TCRdb re-called the multiplex PCR reads through MiXCR, storing one row per CDR3 protein. Here the sample spans 600,000 to 900,000 distinct CDR3 sequences, about 17% being singletons. CDR3 length: 15 amino acids. The germline V and J ends were trimmed by 4 bases and 4 bases, with 13 bases remaining between them. Germline V gene data show CDR1 as KGHDR and CDR2 as SFDVKD.

The sequence came from a man younger than 35 with Graves' hyperthyroidism. The sample comprised blood. The chain recombines TRBV24-1 with TRBJ2-1; a possible D gene is TRBD2 (6 bases). The CDR3 reads CATSERSGFYNEQFF. CDR3 DNA sequence: TGTGCCACCAGTGAAAGGAGCGGGTTTTACAATGAGCAGTTCTTC.